This is a list of T cell receptor beta chains from one sample in a study of long-term antiretroviral therapy in people with HIV. Produced via immunoSEQ multiplex PCR; TCRdb's table is partial and in-frame only. The sample consists of tens of thousands of clones, 60% to 85% of them appearing once. Source: unsorted PBMCs, taken 3.1 years after starting antiretroviral therapy. All receptors come from a woman between 45 and 65 years old with HIV. Each CDR3 is given with its conserved first and last residue. D genes are given only for firm matches. Some rows mark clone size as missing; the rest say once, few, many or name a class of expanded clone.

>TRBJ1-2|TRBV7-9|.|.
CASSKSTDLWGYTF
TGTGCCAGCAGCAAATCGACGGACCTCTGGGGCTACACCTTC
>TRBJ1-1|TRBV5-1|.|.
CASSLEAINTEAFF
TGCGCCAGCAGCTTGGAAGCCATTAACACTGAAGCTTTCTTT
>TRBJ1-1|TRBV5-1|.|.
CASSLGGRATEAFF
TGCGCCAGCAGCTTGGGAGGGAGAGCGACTGAAGCTTTCTTT
>TRBJ1-1|TRBV27|once|.
CASSFRGLNTEAFF
TGTGCCAGCAGTTTCAGAGGGTTGAACACTGAAGCTTTCTTT
>TRBJ1-6|TRBV28|.|.
CASSYLGSSYNSPLHF
TGTGCCAGCAGTTATTTGGGCAGCTCCTATAATTCACCCCTCCACTTT
>TRBJ2-1|TRBV7-2|.|.
CASSLVGLATKDNEQFF
TGTGCCAGCAGCTTAGTAGGTCTAGCGACAAAGGACAATGAGCAGTTCTTC
>TRBJ1-2|TRBV7-2|once|.
CASSLARSYGYTF
TGTGCCAGCAGCTTAGCCAGGAGCTATGGCTACACCTTC
>TRBJ2-7|TRBV5-1|once|.
CASSSARDFYEQYF
TGCGCCAGCAGCTCGGCTCGGGACTTCTACGAGCAGTACTTC
>TRBJ1-1|TRBV19|.|.
CASRRRFDSLMNTEAFF
TGTGCCAGTAGGAGGCGATTTGACAGTCTCATGAACACTGAAGCTTTCTTT
>TRBJ2-3|TRBV7-9|.|.
CASSSPLTNPTDTQYF
TGTGCCAGCAGCTCTCCCCTAACCAACCCCACAGATACGCAGTATTTT
>TRBJ1-2|TRBV6-5|.|.
CASSYSLTSSGYTF
TGTGCCAGCAGTTACTCTCTGACAAGTAGCGGCTACACCTTC
>TRBJ1-2|TRBV7-2|once|.
CASSVGPSGYTF
TGTGCCAGCAGCGTAGGCCCTTCTGGCTACACCTTC
>TRBJ2-5|TRBV5-1|.|.
CASSPGGSETQYF
TGCGCCAGCAGCCCAGGGGGGTCGGAGACCCAGTACTTC
>TRBJ1-1|TRBV30|once|.
CAWRGGTEAFF
TGTGCCTGGAGGGGGGGAACTGAAGCTTTCTTT
>TRBJ1-5|TRBV12-5|.|.
CASGKGGQPQHF
TGTGCTAGTGGAAAGGGTGGCCAGCCCCAGCATTTT
>TRBJ2-1|TRBV5-1|.|.
CASSLRQSSYNEQFF
TGCGCCAGCAGCTTGAGACAGAGCTCCTACAATGAGCAGTTCTTC
>TRBJ2-5|TRBV29-1|.|TRBD2
CSVGRGGLRETQYF
TGCAGCGTTGGTCGGGGGGGCCTGCGAGAGACCCAGTACTTC
>TRBJ1-4|TRBV9|.|TRBD1
CASSPQGTGEKLFF
TGTGCCAGCAGCCCACAGGGGACTGGGGAAAAACTGTTTTTT
>TRBJ2-3|TRBV6-5|.|.
CASSYKTPTDTQYF
TGTGCCAGCAGTTACAAAACCCCCACAGATACGCAGTATTTT
>TRBJ2-3|TRBV7-8|once|.
CASSLVFGGQGTDTQYF
TGTGCCAGCAGCTTAGTGTTCGGGGGGCAAGGCACAGATACGCAGTATTTT
>TRBJ1-2|TRBV14|.|.
CASSPEALYGYTF
TGTGCCAGCAGCCCGGAGGCATTGTATGGCTACACCTTC
>TRBJ2-5|TRBV5-8|.|TRBD1
CASSLVQGLKTQYF
TGTGCCAGCAGCCTAGTACAGGGGTTGAAGACCCAGTACTTC
>TRBJ2-5|TRBV5-1|.|.
CASSLSGETQYF
TGCGCCAGCAGCTTGAGCGGGGAGACCCAGTACTTC
>TRBJ2-1|TRBV11-2|.|TRBD1
CASSPRRQGENEQFF
TGTGCCAGCAGCCCACGGAGACAGGGTGAGAATGAGCAGTTCTTC
>TRBJ1-2|TRBV11-2|.|.
CASSLVHYGYTF
TGTGCCAGCAGCTTAGTCCACTATGGCTACACCTTC
>TRBJ1-1|TRBV11-2|.|TRBD1
CASSIGQGEAFF
TGTGCCAGCAGCATTGGACAGGGTGAAGCTTTCTTT
>TRBJ2-2|TRBV6-1|.|.
CASRAGQAGGELFF
TGTGCCAGCAGAGCGGGACAGGCCGGCGGGGAGCTGTTTTTT
>TRBJ2-7|TRBV23-1|.|.
CALRGLICDEQYF
TGCGCCCTCCGAGGCTTAATCTGCGACGAGCAGTACTTC
>TRBJ2-3|TRBV27|.|.
CASTDGSSTDTQYF
TGTGCCAGCACTGACGGGTCGAGCACAGATACGCAGTATTTT
>TRBJ1-6|TRBV6-5|.|TRBD1
CASSYRGRGNSPLHF
TGTGCCAGCAGTTACCGGGGCAGGGGGAATTCACCCCTCCACTTT
>TRBJ1-3|TRBV9|.|.
CASSVEVAGTPGNTIYF
TGTGCCAGCAGCGTAGAAGTCGCAGGGACCCCTGGAAACACCATATATTTT
>TRBJ1-5|TRBV6-1|.|.
CASSEIWSGGPQHF
TGTGCCAGCAGTGAAATCTGGTCTGGCGGGCCCCAGCATTTT
>TRBJ1-1|TRBV5-6|.|.
CASSLVRGWDEAFF
TGTGCCAGCAGCTTGGTGCGGGGTTGGGATGAAGCTTTCTTT
>TRBJ2-3|TRBV6-1|.|.
CASSSNRGGTDTQYF
TGTGCCAGCAGTTCGAACCGAGGGGGCACAGATACGCAGTATTTT
>TRBJ1-1|TRBV18|.|.
CASSPSVTMNTEAFF
TGTGCCAGCTCACCCTCGGTTACCATGAACACTGAAGCTTTCTTT
>TRBJ2-1|TRBV7-2|.|.
CASSPAYNEQFF
TGTGCCAGCAGCCCCGCCTACAATGAGCAGTTCTTC
>TRBJ1-4|TRBV4-1|once|TRBD1
CASSQDREVDEKLFF
TGCGCCAGCAGCCAGGACAGGGAGGTTGATGAAAAACTGTTTTTT
>TRBJ2-7|TRBV27|.|.
CASSLRDTYEQYF
TGTGCCAGCAGTTTGCGGGACACCTACGAGCAGTACTTC
>TRBJ2-1|TRBV5-1|.|TRBD2
CASSFFGGGPREQFF
TGCGCCAGCAGCTTTTTTGGCGGGGGGCCCCGGGAGCAGTTCTTC
>TRBJ1-6|TRBV6-6|.|.
CASSYSTAGDSPLHF
TGTGCCAGCAGTTACTCGACAGCAGGGGATTCACCCCTCCACTTT
>TRBJ1-5|TRBV7-9|few|.
CASSLGGGRGNQPQHF
TGTGCCAGCAGCTTAGGAGGCGGCAGGGGAAATCAGCCCCAGCATTTT
>TRBJ1-5|TRBV6-1|.|TRBD1
CASSEYRGLNQPQHF
TGTGCCAGCAGTGAATACAGGGGGTTGAATCAGCCCCAGCATTTT
>TRBJ1-5|TRBV19|few|TRBD1
CASSEGQVNQPQHF
TGTGCCAGTAGTGAGGGACAGGTTAATCAGCCCCAGCATTTT
>TRBJ2-3|TRBV6-4|.|.
CASSDSPDRALAAQYF
TGTGCCAGCAGTGACTCGCCGGACAGGGCCCTAGCGGCGCAGTATTTT
>TRBJ2-5|TRBV11-3|.|TRBD2
CASSAGTSGGYRSQETQYF
TGTGCCAGCAGCGCAGGGACTAGCGGGGGATATCGATCCCAAGAGACCCAGTACTTC
>TRBJ2-3|TRBV4-2|.|TRBD2
CASSQTSGVTDTQYF
TGTGCCAGCAGCCAAACTAGCGGGGTCACAGATACGCAGTATTTT
>TRBJ1-1|TRBV7-9|.|.
CASRDEQNTEAFF
TGTGCCAGCAGGGATGAGCAGAACACTGAAGCTTTCTTT
>TRBJ2-2|TRBV7-8|.|.
CASSNLRSGGQGTGELFF
TGTGCCAGCAGCAACCTGCGTTCCGGGGGGCAAGGCACCGGGGAGCTGTTTTTT
>TRBJ2-7|TRBV25-1|.|TRBD1
CASSEPGGYEQYF
TGTGCCAGCAGTGAGCCAGGGGGCTACGAGCAGTACTTC
>TRBJ1-2|TRBV20-1|.|.
CSPRRVYGYTF
TGCAGTCCGAGGAGGGTCTATGGCTACACCTTC
>TRBJ2-7|TRBV23-1|.|TRBD1
CASTGQGTPSSYEQYF
TGCGCCAGCACCGGACAGGGAACCCCTTCCTCCTACGAGCAGTACTTC
>TRBJ1-2|TRBV6-1|.|.
CASSERDGFKYGYTF
TGTGCCAGCAGTGAAAGGGACGGGTTTAAATATGGCTACACCTTC
>TRBJ2-1|TRBV30|few|.
CAWKEGTYNEQFF
TGTGCCTGGAAGGAGGGAACCTACAATGAGCAGTTCTTC
>TRBJ1-4|TRBV12-5|.|.
CASGLVGSTGKLFF
TGTGCTAGTGGTTTGGTAGGTAGTACGGGAAAACTGTTTTTT
>TRBJ2-5|TRBV7-2|.|.
CASSLAGRQETQYF
TGTGCCAGCAGCTTAGCCGGCAGACAAGAGACCCAGTACTTC
>TRBJ1-5|TRBV11-2|.|.
CASSLDPGGGQPQHF
TGTGCCAGCAGCTTAGATCCCGGAGGGGGACAGCCCCAGCATTTT
>TRBJ2-3|TRBV30|.|TRBD1
CAWSFVLAGTGGGDTQYF
TGTGCCTGGAGTTTTGTGTTAGCTGGGACAGGGGGAGGGGATACGCAGTATTTT